These 14 T cell receptor beta chains were sequenced from one sample in a study of spatial heterogeneity in lung cancer. The time point denotes: blood at routine non-recurrence follow-up after resection. TCRdb independently ran MiXCR on the 5' RACE reads; one entry per CDR3 protein. The table shows more than 40,000 distinct CDR3 sequences, with 20% to 25% occurring only once. The material was PBMCs, obtained at follow-up. The receptor set was obtained from a female donor with early-stage non-small cell lung cancer.

The chain links TRBV7-3 to TRBJ1-4; TRBD1 is a possible D gene (6 bases). The CDR3 is 13 amino acids. Germline V gene data show CDR1 as SGHTA and CDR2 as FQGTGA. V lost 5 bases and J lost 8, with 12 bases in between. The CDR3 DNA follows: TGTGCCAGCAGCGCGGGGGCGAGCGAAAAACTGTTTTTT. Residues: CASSAGASEKLFF.

Only a few counts were recorded for this clonotype. The V call is TRBV2, the J call TRBJ2-3; no clear D. Germline-derived CDR1 and CDR2 are SNHLY and FYNNEI. CDR3 length: 11 amino acids. V gave up 6 bases and J gave up 2 bases, with 3 bases separating them. The CDR3 nucleotides read TGTGCCAGCAGATTCACAGATACGCAGTATTTT. It yields the protein CASRFTDTQYF.

This chain uses TRBV3-1 with TRBJ1-5, with a possible D match to TRBD1 (5 bases). Germline loops: CDR1 LGHDT, CDR2 YNNKEL (reference sequence). V gave up 4 bases and J gave up 10 bases, with 14 bases separating them. The CDR3 loop spans 13 amino acids. CDR3 nucleotides: TGTGCCAGCAGCCGGGACGTAGAAGGACCCCAGCATTTT. Translating gives CASSRDVEGPQHF.

This clonotype was recorded at least ten times. This chain connects TRBV13 to TRBJ2-5; 10 nucleotides line up with TRBD2. CDR3 length: 17 amino acids. The V and J ends lost 5 bases and 7 bases, in that order; junction bases with no gene match: 16. The germline V gene has CDR1 PRHDT and CDR2 FYEKMQ (reference sequence). The CDR3 DNA sequence: TGTGCCAGCAGCCCGACGCTCCCTAGCGGGAGAGGGGCGACCCAGTACTTC. Its protein is CASSPTLPSGRGATQYF.

This clonotype was counted ten times or more. The chain carries TRBV3-1 and TRBJ2-7; 7 positions match TRBD1. The germline V gene encodes CDR1 LGHDT and CDR2 YNNKEL (reference sequence). The V segment lost 1 base and the J segment 3 bases; nucleotides outside the gene matches: 6. The CDR3 is made up of 15 amino acids. The CDR3 DNA is TGTGCCAGCAGCCAAGGGATGGCAGGGGGCTACGAGCAGTACTTC. This codes for CASSQGMAGGYEQYF.

This clonotype has a count of ten or more. The chain links TRBV11-2 to TRBJ2-1; D is unresolved. CDR3 size: 14 residues. Per germline, CDR1 SGHAT and CDR2 FQNNGV. Trimming cost V 1 base and J 2 bases, with 6 bases left between them. The CDR3 sequence: CASSLASPYNEQFF. The CDR3 DNA follows: TGTGCCAGCAGCTTAGCCTCTCCCTACAATGAGCAGTTCTTC.

This clonotype was observed at least ten times. The genes are TRBV7-8 and TRBJ2-7, with a weak D call TRBD2 (5 bases). The CDR3 loop spans 14 amino acids. In germline, CDR1 is SGHVS, CDR2 FQNEAQ. With 3 bases removed from V and 0 bases from J, the gap between germline ends came to 9 bases. The CDR3 DNA reads TGTGCCAGCAGCTTGGCGGGCCTCTCCTACGAGCAGTACTTC. This codes for CASSLAGLSYEQYF.

The chain is built from TRBV2 and TRBJ2-2; unclear D gene. Looked up from germline, CDR1 is SNHLY and CDR2 is FYNNEI. This CDR3 is 13 amino acids long. V was pared by 6 bases and J by 6 bases, with 11 bases between. The CDR3 protein is CASRTSKAGELFF. The CDR3 DNA is TGTGCCAGCAGAACGAGTAAGGCCGGGGAGCTGTTTTTT.

This clonotype showed up just a few times. The V gene is TRBV5-1, the J gene TRBJ1-3; no reliable D call. The CDR3 has 14 residues. Trimming stripped 0 bases from V and 4 bases from J, with 8 bases between. The V gene's germline CDR1 is SGHRS and CDR2 YFSETQ. This CDR3 is CASSLVGVGNTIYF. CDR3 DNA sequence: TGCGCCAGCAGCTTGGTCGGGGTAGGAAACACCATATATTTT. The variable domain in full, completed from reference TRBV5-1 and TRBJ1-3, reads KAGVTQTPRYLIKTRGQQVTLSCSPISGHRSVSWYQQTPGQGLQFLFEYFSETQRNKGNFPGRFSGRQFSNSRSEMNVSTLELGDSALYLCASSLVGVGNTIYFGEGSWLTVV.

This rearrangement joins TRBV18 to TRBJ1-2; a weak D match, TRBD1 (6 bases). Germline V gene sequence: CDR1 KGHSH, CDR2 LQKENI. V was cut by 2 bases and J by 2 bases, with 12 bases left in between. This CDR3 has 15 amino acids. CDR3 DNA: TGTGCCAGCTCACCAGGGGCAGGGACAAACTATGGCTACACCTTC. Protein product: CASSPGAGTNYGYTF.

This clonotype appeared a few times. The V and J genes are TRBV2 and TRBJ2-7; no clear D. This CDR3 is 11 amino acids long. The V end lost 8 bases, the J end lost 5 bases, and 10 bases lay between the germline ends. Germline CDR1 SNHLY, CDR2 FYNNEI. CDR3 in amino acids: CASGRSHEQYF. Written as DNA, the CDR3 is TGTGCCAGCGGTCGCAGTCACGAGCAGTACTTC.

V usage is TRBV18 and J usage is TRBJ1-2; TRBD1 matches at 8 bases. The CDR3 runs to 14 residues. Trimming took 2 bases from V and 5 from J; bases not matched to a gene: 4. CDR1 is KGHSH, CDR2 LQKENI, per germline. The DNA of the CDR3 is TGTGCCAGCTCACCAGCGACAGGGGAGTATGGCTACACCTTC. It specifies CASSPATGEYGYTF.

In its sample, this clonotype was seen a few times. This chain connects TRBV6-6 to TRBJ2-5; D gene unclear. The V end was cut by 8 bases, the J end by 5 bases, with 9 bases between. The CDR3 sequence is 11 residues long. Germline V gives CDR1 MNHNY, CDR2 SVGAGI (reference sequence). The CDR3 protein is CASGGPETQYF. CDR3 in DNA: TGTGCCAGCGGTGGTCCGGAGACCCAGTACTTC.

This clonotype was recorded many times. The V call is TRBV4-1, the J call TRBJ1-1, with D unclear. The germline gives CDR1 MGHRA, CDR2 YSYEKL. Trimming cost V 2 bases and J 4 bases, with 8 bases left between them. CDR3 size: 13 residues. The CDR3 protein is CASSQFRATEAFF. The CDR3 DNA reads TGCGCCAGCAGCCAATTTAGGGCCACTGAAGCTTTCTTT.